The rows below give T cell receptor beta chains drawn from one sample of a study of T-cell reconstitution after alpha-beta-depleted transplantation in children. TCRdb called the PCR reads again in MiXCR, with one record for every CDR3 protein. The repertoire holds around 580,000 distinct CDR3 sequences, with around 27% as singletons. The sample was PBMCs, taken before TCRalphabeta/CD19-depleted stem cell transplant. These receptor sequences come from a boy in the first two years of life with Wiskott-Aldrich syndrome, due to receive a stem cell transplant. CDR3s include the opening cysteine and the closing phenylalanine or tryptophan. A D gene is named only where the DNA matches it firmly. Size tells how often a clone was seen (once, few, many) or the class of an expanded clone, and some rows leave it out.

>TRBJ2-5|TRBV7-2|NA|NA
TGTGCCAGCAGACCCTCCGGGACACAGGATCGGGAGACCCAGTACTTC
CASRPSGTQDRETQYF
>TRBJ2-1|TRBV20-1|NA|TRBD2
TGCAGTGCTGAAACCGGGACTAGCGGGGGTGAGCAGTTCTTC
CSAETGTSGGEQFF
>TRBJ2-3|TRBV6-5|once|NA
TGTGCCAGCAGTTACTCGGAGCGGGTGGGTATTGCGACGCAGTATTTT
CASSYSERVGIATQYF
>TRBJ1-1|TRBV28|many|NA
TGTGCCAGCAGTCCTCGCAGGGAGAGCACTGAAGCTTTCTTT
CASSPRRESTEAFF
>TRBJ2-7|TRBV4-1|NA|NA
TGCGCCAGCAGCCAGGGACACAACTCCTACGAGCAGTACTTC
CASSQGHNSYEQYF
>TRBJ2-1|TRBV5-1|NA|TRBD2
TGCGCCAGCAGCGTAGGTTCTAGCGGTTCCTACAATGAGCAGTTCTTC
CASSVGSSGSYNEQFF
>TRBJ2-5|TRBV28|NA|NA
TGTGCCAGCAGTTTAGGTCAGCGGAGCGAGACCCAGTACTTC
CASSLGQRSETQYF
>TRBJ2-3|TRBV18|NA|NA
TGTGCCAGCTCACCGAAACTGCCCCTACTAAACACGGATACGCAGTATTTT
CASSPKLPLLNTDTQYF
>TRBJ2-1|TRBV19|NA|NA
TGTGCCAGTAGTATAAGGTCAGGGATCAATGAGCAGTTCTTC
CASSIRSGINEQFF
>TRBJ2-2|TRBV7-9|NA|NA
TGTGCCAGCAGCTCCCGAAGGGACGGGGAGCTGTTTTTT
CASSSRRDGELFF
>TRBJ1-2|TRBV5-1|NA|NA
TGCGCCAGCAGCCCGCGTTGGGATTCCGTCTATGGCTACACCTTC
CASSPRWDSVYGYTF
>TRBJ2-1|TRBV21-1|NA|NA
TGTGCCAGCAGCAAAGAAGGGACAGGCCCTAATGAGCAGTTCTTC
CASSKEGTGPNEQFF
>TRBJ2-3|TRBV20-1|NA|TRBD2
TGCAGTGCTAGCGGGGAGGGAGGGAAGAGGGTACTCACAGATACGCAGTATTTT
CSASGEGGKRVLTDTQYF
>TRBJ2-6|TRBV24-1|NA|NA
TGTGCCACCAGTGATCGGGCAGCTGGGGCCAACGTCCTGACTTTC
CATSDRAAGANVLTF
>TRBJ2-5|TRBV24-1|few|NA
TGTGCCACCAGTGATTCCCCGGAAGAGACCCAGTACTTC
CATSDSPEETQYF
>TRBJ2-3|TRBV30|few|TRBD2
TGTGCCTGGGGGGGGACTAGCGGGAATCCAGATACGCAGTATTTT
CAWGGTSGNPDTQYF
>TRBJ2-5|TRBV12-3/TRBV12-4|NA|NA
TGTGCCAGCAGTTTAGAGTTAGGTCTCCAGGGCTTTGGAGAGACCCAGTACTTC
CASSLELGLQGFGETQYF
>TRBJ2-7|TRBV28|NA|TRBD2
TGTGCCAGCAATCAACGGACTAGCGGGAGCTACTTC
CASNQRTSGSYF
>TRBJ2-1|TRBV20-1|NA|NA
TGCAGTGCTAGGAGTAGTAGGATACCCTCCTACAATGAGCAGTTCTTC
CSARSSRIPSYNEQFF
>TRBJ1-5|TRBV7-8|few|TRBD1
TGTGCCAGCAGCTTCGGACAGGGGGTAAATCAGCCCCAGCATTTT
CASSFGQGVNQPQHF
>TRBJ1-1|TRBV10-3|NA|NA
TGTGCCATCAGTGAGTCGAAAGGCTGGAACACTGAAGCTTTCTTT
CAISESKGWNTEAFF
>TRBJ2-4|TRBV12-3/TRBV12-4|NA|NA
TGTGCCAGCAGGTGGGGGCTTGCCAAAAACATTCAGTACTTC
CASRWGLAKNIQYF
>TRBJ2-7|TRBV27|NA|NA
TGTGCCAGCCGATCCTCGGGGGGCCCCGAGCAGTACTTC
CASRSSGGPEQYF
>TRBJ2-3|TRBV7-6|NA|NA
TGTGCCAGCAGCATAAAAGGAGATACGCAGTATTTT
CASSIKGDTQYF
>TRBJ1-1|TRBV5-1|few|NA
TGCGCCAGCACCAAGACAGGAATGAACACTGAAGCTTTCTTT
CASTKTGMNTEAFF
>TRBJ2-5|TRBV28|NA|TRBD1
TGTGCCAGCAGTAAGCCGACAGGGGGCAAGGAGACCCAGTACTTC
CASSKPTGGKETQYF
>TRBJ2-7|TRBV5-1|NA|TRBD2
TGCGCCAGCAGCTTTCAGCGGGGAGCCTACGAGCAGTACTTC
CASSFQRGAYEQYF
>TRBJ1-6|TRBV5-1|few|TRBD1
TGCGCCAGCAGCACCGGGACAGGGAATTCACCCCTCCACTTT
CASSTGTGNSPLHF
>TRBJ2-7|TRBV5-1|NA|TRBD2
TGCGCCAGCAGCTTGGAGCGGGAGAGCTACGAGCAGTACTTC
CASSLERESYEQYF
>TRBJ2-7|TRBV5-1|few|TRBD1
TGCGCCAGCAGCTCGACGGACAGGGGCGACGAGCAGTACTTC
CASSSTDRGDEQYF
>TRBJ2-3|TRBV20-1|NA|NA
TGCAGTGCAAAGACCGGGGTGAGCACAGATACGCAGTATTTT
CSAKTGVSTDTQYF
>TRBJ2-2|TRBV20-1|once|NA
TGCAGTGCTAGGACGGGAGTGGGGAACACCGGGGAGCTGTTTTTT
CSARTGVGNTGELFF
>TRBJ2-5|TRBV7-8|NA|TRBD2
TGTGCCAGCAGCTTAAGACTAGCAGCCAAAGAGACCCAGTACTTC
CASSLRLAAKETQYF
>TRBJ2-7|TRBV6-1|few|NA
TGTGCCAGTCTACGACAGGTGTCCTACGAGCAGTACTTC
CASLRQVSYEQYF
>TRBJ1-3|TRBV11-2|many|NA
TGTGCCAGCAGCCCGGGAACAGCATCTGGAAACACCATATATTTT
CASSPGTASGNTIYF
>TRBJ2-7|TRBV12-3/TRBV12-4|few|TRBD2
TGTGCCAGCAGTAAAACTAGCGGGTACGAGCAGTACTTC
CASSKTSGYEQYF
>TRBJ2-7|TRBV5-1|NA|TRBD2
TGCGCCAGCAGCGGCGGGACTAGCGGGAGGTCCCCGGTCTACGAGCAGTACTTC
CASSGGTSGRSPVYEQYF
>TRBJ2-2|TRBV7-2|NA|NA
TGTGCCAGCAGCTATCAACCGGGGAGCACCGGGGAGCTGTTTTTT
CASSYQPGSTGELFF
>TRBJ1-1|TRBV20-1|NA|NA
TGCAGTGCTTCTGACAGGACGAACACTGAAGCTTTCTTT
CSASDRTNTEAFF
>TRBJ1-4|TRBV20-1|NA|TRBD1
TGCACTGCCTTTCCTCCGGGACAGGGGGAGGAAAAACTGTTTTTT
CTAFPPGQGEEKLFF
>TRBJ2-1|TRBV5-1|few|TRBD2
TGCGCCAGCAGCTGGGGGGGGACCGGCAATGAGCAGTTCTTC
CASSWGGTGNEQFF
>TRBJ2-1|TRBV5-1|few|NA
TGCGCCAGCAGCTCGCGTAGTCGGGGACACAATGAGCAGTTCTTC
CASSSRSRGHNEQFF
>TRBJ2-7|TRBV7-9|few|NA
TGTGCCAGCAGCTTAGCTCACGGGACCGGAGTCTACGAGCAGTACTTC
CASSLAHGTGVYEQYF
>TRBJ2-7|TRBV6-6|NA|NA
TGTGCCAGCAGCTATGACGGCTACGAGCAGTACTTC
CASSYDGYEQYF